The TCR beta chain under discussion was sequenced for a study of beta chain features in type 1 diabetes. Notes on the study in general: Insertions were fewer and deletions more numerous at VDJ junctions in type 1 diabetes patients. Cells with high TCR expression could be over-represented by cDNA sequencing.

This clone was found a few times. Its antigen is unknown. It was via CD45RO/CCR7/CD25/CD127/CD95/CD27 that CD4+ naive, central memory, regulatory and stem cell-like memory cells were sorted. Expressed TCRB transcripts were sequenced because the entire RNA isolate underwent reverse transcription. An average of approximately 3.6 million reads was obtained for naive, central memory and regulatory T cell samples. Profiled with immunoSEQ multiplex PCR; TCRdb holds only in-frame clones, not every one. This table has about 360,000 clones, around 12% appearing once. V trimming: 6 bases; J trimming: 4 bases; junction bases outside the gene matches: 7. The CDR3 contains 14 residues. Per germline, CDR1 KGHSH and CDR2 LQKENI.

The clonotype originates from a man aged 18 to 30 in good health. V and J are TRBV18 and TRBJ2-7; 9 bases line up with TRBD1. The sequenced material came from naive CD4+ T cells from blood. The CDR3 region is CASSPGTGLYEQYF. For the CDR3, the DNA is TGTGCCAGCTCCCCTGGGACAGGGTTGTACGAGCAGTACTTC.